Listed below are T cell receptor beta chains from one sample, sequenced in a study of blood T cell repertoires in COVID-19. Generated by immunoSEQ multiplex PCR, the TCRdb table keeps only in-frame clones and is missing some. This sample carries roughly 250,000 clones, under 95% of them seen once, and the ten largest clones take approximately 2%. Input material: PBMCs or T cells enriched from blood (not recorded which). Receptors originate from a woman between 18 and 29 years old who had recovered from COVID-19. CDR3s include the opening cysteine and the closing phenylalanine or tryptophan. D genes are given only for firm matches. Part of the rows lack a size; the others show once, few, many or a class for expanded clones.

j_gene: TRBJ1-1
abundance: -
v_gene: TRBV27
len: 11
d_gene: -
CDR3nt: TGTGCCAGCAGTTTGGGCACGAAAGCTTTCTTT
CDR3aa: CASSLGTKAFF

j_gene: TRBJ1-4
abundance: -
v_gene: TRBV5-5
len: 14
d_gene: -
CDR3nt: TGTGCCAGCAGCTTGGCCTTAGGGGCCGAAAAACTGTTTTTT
CDR3aa: CASSLALGAEKLFF

j_gene: TRBJ1-4
abundance: -
v_gene: TRBV9
len: 16
d_gene: TRBD1
CDR3nt: TGTGCCAGCAGCTCGGGACAGGGGGCCGGTAATGAAAAACTGTTTTTT
CDR3aa: CASSSGQGAGNEKLFF

j_gene: TRBJ1-1
abundance: -
v_gene: TRBV19
len: 18
d_gene: -
CDR3nt: TGTGCCAGTAGTATTTTCTCTGGGGGGAACTGGTTGCCCGCTGAAGCTTTCTTT
CDR3aa: CASSIFSGGNWLPAEAFF

j_gene: TRBJ1-2
abundance: once
v_gene: TRBV7-8
len: 15
d_gene: TRBD1
CDR3nt: TGTGCCAGCAGCTTAGCTCGGACAGGGTGGAACGGCTACACCTTC
CDR3aa: CASSLARTGWNGYTF

j_gene: TRBJ2-7
abundance: once
v_gene: TRBV21-1
len: 13
d_gene: -
CDR3nt: TGTGCCAGCAGCAAAGCAGGTAGCCACGAGCAGTACTTC
CDR3aa: CASSKAGSHEQYF

j_gene: TRBJ1-5
abundance: -
v_gene: TRBV27
len: 16
d_gene: TRBD1
CDR3nt: TGTGCCAGCAGTTCCGGGACAGGGGGGCCTTACCAGCCCCAGCATTTT
CDR3aa: CASSSGTGGPYQPQHF

j_gene: TRBJ1-1
abundance: few
v_gene: TRBV16
len: 14
d_gene: -
CDR3nt: TGTGCCAGCAGCCCCAACAGGGTGAACACTGAAGCTTTCTTT
CDR3aa: CASSPNRVNTEAFF

j_gene: TRBJ2-7
abundance: -
v_gene: TRBV28
len: 14
d_gene: TRBD2
CDR3nt: TGTGCCAGCAGTTTAGTGGGAGGGGTCTACGAGCAGTACTTC
CDR3aa: CASSLVGGVYEQYF

j_gene: TRBJ1-1
abundance: -
v_gene: TRBV6-5
len: 12
d_gene: TRBD1
CDR3nt: TGTGCCAGCAGACGGACAGGTAGAGAAGCTTTCTTT
CDR3aa: CASRRTGREAFF

j_gene: TRBJ1-2
abundance: -
v_gene: TRBV6-5
len: 14
d_gene: TRBD1
CDR3nt: TGTGCCAGCGGACGGGACAGTCCTTCCTATGGCTACACCTTC
CDR3aa: CASGRDSPSYGYTF

j_gene: TRBJ1-2
abundance: -
v_gene: TRBV4-2
len: 15
d_gene: -
CDR3nt: TGTGCCAGCAGCCAAGATCCCCAGAGACATTATGGCTACACCTTC
CDR3aa: CASSQDPQRHYGYTF

j_gene: TRBJ2-7
abundance: -
v_gene: TRBV2
len: 11
d_gene: TRBD2
CDR3nt: TGTGCCAGCAGTGATTGGGAGGGGCAGTACTTC
CDR3aa: CASSDWEGQYF

j_gene: TRBJ1-1
abundance: -
v_gene: TRBV5-1
len: 14
d_gene: -
CDR3nt: TGCGCCAGCAGCTTGGGGGAAACTAGTGGAAAAGCTTTCTTT
CDR3aa: CASSLGETSGKAFF

j_gene: TRBJ2-2
abundance: -
v_gene: TRBV2
len: 14
d_gene: TRBD1
CDR3nt: TGTGCCAGCACGGGACAGGGGCCCACCGGGGAGCTGTTTTTT
CDR3aa: CASTGQGPTGELFF

j_gene: TRBJ1-5
abundance: -
v_gene: TRBV28
len: 15
d_gene: -
CDR3nt: TGTGCCAGCAGTCCAAAAGGGGTCAACGGACAGCCCCAGCATTTT
CDR3aa: CASSPKGVNGQPQHF

j_gene: TRBJ1-2
abundance: -
v_gene: TRBV28
len: 13
d_gene: -
CDR3nt: TGTGCCAGCAGTCCGACACCTAACTATGGCTACACCTTC
CDR3aa: CASSPTPNYGYTF

j_gene: TRBJ2-1
abundance: -
v_gene: TRBV13
len: 17
d_gene: TRBD2
CDR3nt: TGTGCCAGCAGCTACCCGACTAGCGAGGGTTCTAGCGATGAGCAGTTCTTC
CDR3aa: CASSYPTSEGSSDEQFF

j_gene: TRBJ1-6
abundance: -
v_gene: TRBV9
len: 15
d_gene: -
CDR3nt: TGTGCCAGCAGCGTAGGGTTAGCGGGTAATTCACCCCTCCACTTT
CDR3aa: CASSVGLAGNSPLHF

j_gene: TRBJ2-1
abundance: once
v_gene: TRBV9
len: 16
d_gene: TRBD2
CDR3nt: TGTGCCAGCAGCTTAAGACTAGCGGGGGGCCGGGGTGAGCAGTTCTTC
CDR3aa: CASSLRLAGGRGEQFF